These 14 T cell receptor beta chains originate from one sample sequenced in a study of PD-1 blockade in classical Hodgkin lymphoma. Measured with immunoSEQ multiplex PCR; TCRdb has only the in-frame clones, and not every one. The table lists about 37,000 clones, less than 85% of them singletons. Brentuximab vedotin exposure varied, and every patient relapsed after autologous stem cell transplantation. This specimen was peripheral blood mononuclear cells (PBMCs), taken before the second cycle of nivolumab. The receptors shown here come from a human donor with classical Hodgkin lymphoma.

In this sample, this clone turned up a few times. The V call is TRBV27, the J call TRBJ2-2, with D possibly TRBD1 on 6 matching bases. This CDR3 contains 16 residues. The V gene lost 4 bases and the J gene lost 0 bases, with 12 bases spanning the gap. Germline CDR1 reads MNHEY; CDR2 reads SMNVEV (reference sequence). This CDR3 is CASSSYRAPNTGELFF. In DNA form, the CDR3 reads TGTGCCAGCAGTTCCTACAGGGCCCCGAACACCGGGGAGCTGTTTTTT.

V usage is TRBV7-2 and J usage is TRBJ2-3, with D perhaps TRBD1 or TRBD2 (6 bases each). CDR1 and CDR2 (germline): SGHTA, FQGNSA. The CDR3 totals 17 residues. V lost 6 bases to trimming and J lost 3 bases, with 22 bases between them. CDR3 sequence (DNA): TGTGCCAGCAGTCAGGTTGGGGGGCTCAGCGGGACAGATACGCAGTATTTT. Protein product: CASSQVGGLSGTDTQYF.

CDR3: CASSQGGQGRNEQFF. DNA for the CDR3: TGCGCCAGCAGCCAAGGGGGACAGGGTAGGAATGAGCAGTTCTTC. The gene calls are TRBV4-1 and TRBJ2-1; 9 nucleotides agree with TRBD1. J gave up 7 bases and V 1 base, and 5 bases lay outside the gene matches. The CDR3 extends over 15 amino acids. The germline CDR1 and CDR2 sequences are MGHRA and YSYEKL.

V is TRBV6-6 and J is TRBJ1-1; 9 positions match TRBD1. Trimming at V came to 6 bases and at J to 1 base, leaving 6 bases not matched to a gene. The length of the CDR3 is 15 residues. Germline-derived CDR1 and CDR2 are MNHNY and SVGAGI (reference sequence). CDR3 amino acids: CASRTGGSSNTEAFF. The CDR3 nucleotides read TGTGCCAGCAGAACAGGGGGCTCTTCGAACACTGAAGCTTTCTTT.

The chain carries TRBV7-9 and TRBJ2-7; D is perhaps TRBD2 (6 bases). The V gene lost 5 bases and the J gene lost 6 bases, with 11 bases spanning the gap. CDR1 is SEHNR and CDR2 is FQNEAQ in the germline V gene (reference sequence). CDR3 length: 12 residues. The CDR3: CASSTGGLEQYF. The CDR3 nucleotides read TGTGCCAGCAGCACCGGGGGACTCGAGCAGTACTTC.

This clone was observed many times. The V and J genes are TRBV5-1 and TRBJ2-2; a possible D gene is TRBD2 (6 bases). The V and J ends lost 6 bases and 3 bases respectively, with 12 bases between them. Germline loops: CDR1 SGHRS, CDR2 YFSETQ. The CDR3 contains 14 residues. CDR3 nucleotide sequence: TGCGCCAGCATCGACGGGGGTTACACCGGGGAGCTGTTTTTT. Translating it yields CASIDGGYTGELFF.

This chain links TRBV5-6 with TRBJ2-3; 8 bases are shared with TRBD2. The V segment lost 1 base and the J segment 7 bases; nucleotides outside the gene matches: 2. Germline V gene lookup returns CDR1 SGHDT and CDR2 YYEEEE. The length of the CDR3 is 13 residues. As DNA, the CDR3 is TGTGCCAGCAGCTTGACTAGCGGTTATACGCAGTATTTT. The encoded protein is CASSLTSGYTQYF.

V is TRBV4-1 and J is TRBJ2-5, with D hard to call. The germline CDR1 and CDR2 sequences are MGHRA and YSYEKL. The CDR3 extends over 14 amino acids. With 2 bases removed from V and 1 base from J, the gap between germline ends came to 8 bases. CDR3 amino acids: CASSQPGSQETQYF. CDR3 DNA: TGCGCCAGCAGCCAACCGGGCTCCCAAGAGACCCAGTACTTC.

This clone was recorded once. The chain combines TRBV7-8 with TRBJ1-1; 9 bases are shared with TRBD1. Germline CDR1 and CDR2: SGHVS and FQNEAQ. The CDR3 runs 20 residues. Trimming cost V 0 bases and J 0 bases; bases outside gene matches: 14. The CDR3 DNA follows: TGTGCCAGCAGCTTAGCGACCGGACAGGGGCCTCAGATGGTGAACACTGAAGCTTTCTTT. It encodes CASSLATGQGPQMVNTEAFF.

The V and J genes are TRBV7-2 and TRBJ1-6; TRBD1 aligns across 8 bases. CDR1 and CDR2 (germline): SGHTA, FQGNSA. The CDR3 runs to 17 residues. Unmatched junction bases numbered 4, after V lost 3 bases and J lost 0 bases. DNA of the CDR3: TGTGCCAGCAGCTTGACAGGGGAGAGCTCCTATAATTCACCCCTCCACTTT. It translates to CASSLTGESSYNSPLHF.

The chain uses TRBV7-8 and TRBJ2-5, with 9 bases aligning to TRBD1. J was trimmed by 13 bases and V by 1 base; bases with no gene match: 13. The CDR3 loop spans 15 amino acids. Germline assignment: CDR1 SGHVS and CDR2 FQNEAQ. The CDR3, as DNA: TGTGCCAGCAGCTTAGACCGGGACAGGGCCTTCCGAGCGTACTTC. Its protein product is CASSLDRDRAFRAYF.

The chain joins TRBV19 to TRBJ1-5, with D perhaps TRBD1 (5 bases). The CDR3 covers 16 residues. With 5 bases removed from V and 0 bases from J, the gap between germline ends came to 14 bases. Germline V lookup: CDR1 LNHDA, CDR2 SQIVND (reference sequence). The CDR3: CASSERGPRSNQPQHF. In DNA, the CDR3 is TGTGCCAGTAGTGAGAGGGGACCTCGTAGCAATCAGCCCCAGCATTTT.

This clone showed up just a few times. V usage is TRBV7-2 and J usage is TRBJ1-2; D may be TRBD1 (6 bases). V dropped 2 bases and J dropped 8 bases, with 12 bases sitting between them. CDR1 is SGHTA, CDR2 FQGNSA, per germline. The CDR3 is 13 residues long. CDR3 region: CASSLRTDWGYTF. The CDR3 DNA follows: TGTGCCAGCAGCTTAAGGACAGACTGGGGCTACACCTTC.

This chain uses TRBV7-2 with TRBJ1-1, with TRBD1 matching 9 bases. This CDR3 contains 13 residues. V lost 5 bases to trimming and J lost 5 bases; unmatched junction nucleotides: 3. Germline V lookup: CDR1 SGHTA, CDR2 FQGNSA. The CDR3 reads CASSRDRVTEAFF. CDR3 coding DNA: TGTGCCAGCAGCCGGGACAGGGTAACTGAAGCTTTCTTT.